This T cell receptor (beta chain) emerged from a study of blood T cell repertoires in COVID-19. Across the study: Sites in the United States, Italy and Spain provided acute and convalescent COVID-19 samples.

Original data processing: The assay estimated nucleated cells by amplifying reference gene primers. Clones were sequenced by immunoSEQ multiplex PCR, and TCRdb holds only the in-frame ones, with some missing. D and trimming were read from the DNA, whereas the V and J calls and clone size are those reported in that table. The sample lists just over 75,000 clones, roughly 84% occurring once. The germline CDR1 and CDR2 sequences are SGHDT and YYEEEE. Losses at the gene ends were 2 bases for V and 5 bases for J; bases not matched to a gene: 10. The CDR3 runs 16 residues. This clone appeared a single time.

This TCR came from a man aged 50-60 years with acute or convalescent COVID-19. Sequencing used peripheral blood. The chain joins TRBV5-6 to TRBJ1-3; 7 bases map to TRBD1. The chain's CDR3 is CASSLRPTGYRNTIYF. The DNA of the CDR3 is TGTGCCAGCAGCTTACGGCCGACAGGGTATCGAAACACCATATATTTT.